This entry is about one T cell receptor (beta chain). This sample was taken from a study of control samples from healthy donors and cancer patients. Trimming removed 4 bases from V and 3 bases from J, with 14 bases in between. Germline V CDR1 and CDR2: SGHDT, YYEEEE. This CDR3 comprises 15 residues. Profiled with immunoSEQ multiplex PCR; TCRdb holds only in-frame clones, not every one. This sample has about 130,000 clones, with about nine tenths found just once. The chain has TRBV5-6 and TRBJ2-1; tentatively, D is TRBD1 (6 bases). This TCR derives from a man between 18 and 35 years old in good health. The sample consisted of blood. The CDR3 region is CASSRTDFYYNEQFF. The CDR3 nucleotides read TGTGCCAGCAGCCGGACAGACTTCTACTACAATGAGCAGTTCTTC.